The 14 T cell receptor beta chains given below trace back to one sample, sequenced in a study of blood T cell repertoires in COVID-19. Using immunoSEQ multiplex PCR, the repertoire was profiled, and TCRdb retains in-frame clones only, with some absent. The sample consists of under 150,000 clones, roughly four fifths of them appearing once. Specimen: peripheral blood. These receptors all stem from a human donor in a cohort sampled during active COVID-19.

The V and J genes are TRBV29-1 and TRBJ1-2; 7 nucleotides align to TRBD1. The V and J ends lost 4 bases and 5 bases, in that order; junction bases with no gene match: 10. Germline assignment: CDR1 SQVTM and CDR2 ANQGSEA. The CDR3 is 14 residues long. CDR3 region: CSVVRQGVRYGYTF. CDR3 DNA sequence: TGCAGCGTTGTTAGACAGGGAGTTAGGTATGGCTACACCTTC.

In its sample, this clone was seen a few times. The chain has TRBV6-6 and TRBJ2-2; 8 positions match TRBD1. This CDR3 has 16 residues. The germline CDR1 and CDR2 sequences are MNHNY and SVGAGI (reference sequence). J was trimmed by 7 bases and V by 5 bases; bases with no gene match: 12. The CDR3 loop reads CASSIPRTGLSGELFF. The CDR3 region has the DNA TGTGCCAGCAGTATACCCCGGACAGGGTTAAGCGGGGAGCTGTTTTTT.

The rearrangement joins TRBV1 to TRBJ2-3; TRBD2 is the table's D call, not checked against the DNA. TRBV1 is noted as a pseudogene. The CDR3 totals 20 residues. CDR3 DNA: TGCACCAGCAGCCAAGAGACGATGCGGACTAGCGGGGGGAGCACAGATACGCAGTATTTT. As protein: CTSSQETMRTSGGSTDTQYF.

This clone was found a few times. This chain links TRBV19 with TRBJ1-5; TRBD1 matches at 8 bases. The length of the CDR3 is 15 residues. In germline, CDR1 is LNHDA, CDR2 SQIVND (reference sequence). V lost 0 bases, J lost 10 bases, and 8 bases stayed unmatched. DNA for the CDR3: TGTGCCAGTAGTATAGATTGGGTGCAGGGGGCCCCCCAGCATTTT. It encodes CASSIDWVQGAPQHF.

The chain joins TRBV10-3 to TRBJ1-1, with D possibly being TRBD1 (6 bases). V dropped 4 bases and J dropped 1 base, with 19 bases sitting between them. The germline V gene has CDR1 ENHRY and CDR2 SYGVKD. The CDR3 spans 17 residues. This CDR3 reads CAISGDKRSRGNTEAFF. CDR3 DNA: TGTGCCATCAGTGGGGACAAAAGGTCGAGAGGGAACACTGAAGCTTTCTTT.

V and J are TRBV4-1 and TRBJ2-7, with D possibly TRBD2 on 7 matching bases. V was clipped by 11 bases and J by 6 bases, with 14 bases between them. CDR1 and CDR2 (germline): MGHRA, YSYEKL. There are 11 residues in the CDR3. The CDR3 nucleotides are TGCGCCGGGGGGGGGCCTGGCGAGCAGTACTTC. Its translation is CAGGGPGEQYF.

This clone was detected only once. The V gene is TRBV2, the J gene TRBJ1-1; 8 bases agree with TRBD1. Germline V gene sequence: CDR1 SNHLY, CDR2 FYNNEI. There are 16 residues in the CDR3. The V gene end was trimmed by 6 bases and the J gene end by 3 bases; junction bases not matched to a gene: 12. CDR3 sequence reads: CASRIGTGGLYTEAFF. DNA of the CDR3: TGTGCCAGCAGAATAGGGACAGGCGGTTTGTACACTGAAGCTTTCTTT.

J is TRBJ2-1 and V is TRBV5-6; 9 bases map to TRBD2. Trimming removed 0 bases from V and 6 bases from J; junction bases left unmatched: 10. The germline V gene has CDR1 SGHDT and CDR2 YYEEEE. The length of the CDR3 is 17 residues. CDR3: CASSLGLAEAWLNEQFF. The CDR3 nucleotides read TGTGCCAGCAGCTTGGGACTAGCGGAGGCATGGCTCAATGAGCAGTTCTTC.

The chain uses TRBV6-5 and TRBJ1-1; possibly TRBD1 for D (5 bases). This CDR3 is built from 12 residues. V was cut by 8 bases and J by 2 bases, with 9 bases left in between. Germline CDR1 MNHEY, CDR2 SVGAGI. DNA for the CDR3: TGTGCCAGCTTTAGGGGCAACACTGAAGCTTTCTTT. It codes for CASFRGNTEAFF.

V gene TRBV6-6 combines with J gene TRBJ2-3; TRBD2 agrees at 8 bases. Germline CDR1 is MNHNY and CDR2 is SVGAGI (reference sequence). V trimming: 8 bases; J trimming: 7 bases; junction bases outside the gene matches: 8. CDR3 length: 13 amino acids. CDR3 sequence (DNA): TGTGCCAGCGACCGGGGGGGCCAGAATACGCAGTATTTT. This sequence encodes CASDRGGQNTQYF.

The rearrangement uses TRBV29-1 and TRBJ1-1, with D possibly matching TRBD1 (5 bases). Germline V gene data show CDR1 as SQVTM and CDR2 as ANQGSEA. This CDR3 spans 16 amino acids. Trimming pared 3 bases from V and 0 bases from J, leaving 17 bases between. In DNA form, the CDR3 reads TGCAGCGTTGACCCTGGACGGGGGATAGTGAACACTGAAGCTTTCTTT. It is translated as CSVDPGRGIVNTEAFF. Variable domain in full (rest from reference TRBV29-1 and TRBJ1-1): SAVISQKPSRDICQRGTSLTIQCQVDSQVTMMFWYRQQPGQSLTLIATANQGSEATYESGFVIDKFPISRPNLTFSTLTVSNMSPEDSSIYLCSVDPGRGIVNTEAFFGQGTRLTVV.

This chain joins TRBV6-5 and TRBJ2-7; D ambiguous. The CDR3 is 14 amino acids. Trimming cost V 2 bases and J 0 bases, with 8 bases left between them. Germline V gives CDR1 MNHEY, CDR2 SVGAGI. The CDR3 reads CASSYRRSSYEQYF. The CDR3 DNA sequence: TGTGCCAGCAGTTACCGGCGGAGCTCCTACGAGCAGTACTTC.

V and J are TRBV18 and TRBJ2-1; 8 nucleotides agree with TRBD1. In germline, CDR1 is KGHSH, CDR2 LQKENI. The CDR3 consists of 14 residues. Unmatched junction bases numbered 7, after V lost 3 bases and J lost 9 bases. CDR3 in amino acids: CASSPGTGVAEQFF. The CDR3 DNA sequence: TGTGCCAGCTCACCGGGGACAGGCGTTGCTGAGCAGTTCTTC.

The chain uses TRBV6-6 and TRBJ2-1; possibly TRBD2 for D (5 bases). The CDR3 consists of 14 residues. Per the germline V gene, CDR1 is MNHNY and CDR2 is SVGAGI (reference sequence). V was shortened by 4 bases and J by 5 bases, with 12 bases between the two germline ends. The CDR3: CASSWRAGDNEQFF. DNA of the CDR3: TGTGCCAGCAGTTGGCGGGCCGGGGACAATGAGCAGTTCTTC.